This entry features one T cell receptor (beta chain) sequence. Its antigen target is currently unknown. It has no much larger one-base neighbor in the sample; base qualities were not kept. The CDR3 regions of human TCRbeta chains were analyzed by immunosequencing. The study's own analysis went as follows. Repertoire TCRs were checked for matches against a reference library of SARS-CoV-2-specific TCRs that had been generated using the MIRA antigen-specificity platform. Breadth was defined as the fraction of unique TCRs that were SARS-CoV-2-associated, and depth was defined as the fraction of total T cells that were SARS-CoV-2-associated. Using the MIRA data, every spike-specific TCR was mapped to the spike region that the TCR reacted to and assigned to either a CD4 or a CD8 class. Log10-transformed breadth and depth values were compared by one-way ANOVA with Sidak's multiple comparisons tests. The immuneACCESS repertoire file appears here via TCRdb, limited to in-frame rearrangements. These files lack a portion of the clones; in checked studies, under half of the deficit traces to unresolved V genes, and the cause of the others is not known. For V, J and clone size, that table is used; D and trimming come from the DNA. The table for this sample lists roughly 160,000 clones; around nine tenths of them were counted only once. The ten largest account for about 1.6% of the sample.

The time point label for this specimen denotes: baseline before first vaccination. The vaccinee samples were drawn from two UK trials, COV001 and COV002, one of which was a single-blind randomized controlled phase 2/3 trial testing AZD1222 (ChAdOx1 nCoV-19) in healthy adults. For TCRbeta chain sequencing, PBMC samples from trial participants were taken at day 0 and at day 28 after the second dose. The sample belongs to a study of T cell responses to AZD1222 COVID-19 vaccine (dated by TCRdb to the early 2020s). Some background on the complete study: AZD1222 recipients with second doses at about 4 weeks or about 12 weeks were pooled, because spike-specific TCR depth and breadth did not differ between schedules. Trial participants were enrolled by age into subgroups of 18-55, 56-69 and 70-plus years, and around 150, 29 and 61 TCR-sequenced participants, respectively, were included in these subgroups. A total of around 240 trial participants underwent TCR sequencing, of whom about 210 received two doses of AZD1222 and some 26 received two doses of the MenACWY control vaccine. Overall study results and their limits: After two AZD1222 doses, spike-specific TCR breadth and depth were significantly higher than at day 0 and than in MenACWY recipients. No day 14 peak-response samples were available, so repertoires were characterized only after the peak T cell response. Nearly half of unique spike-specific TCRs reportedly recognized epitopes outside regions mutated in the B.1.351 and B.1.1.7 variants. In the small 56-69-year group, the increase in depth fell short of significance, most likely because of low power. The vaccine-associated CD4 TCRs covered the entire spike protein, and the dominant responses fell in regions 160-218 and 743-854. Conclusions about previously exposed vaccinees are limited, since just six AZD1222 recipients were seropositive for SARS-CoV-2 at baseline. Most participants were white British and females outnumbered males, and the authors suggested that clonal diversity may have been underestimated.

The cysteine opens and the phenylalanine closes a CDR3 of 15 amino acids. Just CDR3 DNA is preserved here, 45 bases in frame from base 1. V is pruned by 1 base and J by 5 bases, leaving 5 bases of the junction without a gene match. CDR1 and CDR2 are drawn from the germline V gene (reference sequence): LGHDT, YNNKEL. This TCR was sampled from an adult in good health. Sample: peripheral blood, taken on day 0 of AZD1222 vaccination. Recombination joined TRBV3-1 (or the pseudogene TRBV3-2) with TRBJ2-5, with TRBD2 matching 9 junction bases. The DNA is as follows: TGTGCCAGCAGCCAAGCTAGCGGGGCCGCGGAGACCCAGTACTTC. This encodes CASSQASGAAETQYF.